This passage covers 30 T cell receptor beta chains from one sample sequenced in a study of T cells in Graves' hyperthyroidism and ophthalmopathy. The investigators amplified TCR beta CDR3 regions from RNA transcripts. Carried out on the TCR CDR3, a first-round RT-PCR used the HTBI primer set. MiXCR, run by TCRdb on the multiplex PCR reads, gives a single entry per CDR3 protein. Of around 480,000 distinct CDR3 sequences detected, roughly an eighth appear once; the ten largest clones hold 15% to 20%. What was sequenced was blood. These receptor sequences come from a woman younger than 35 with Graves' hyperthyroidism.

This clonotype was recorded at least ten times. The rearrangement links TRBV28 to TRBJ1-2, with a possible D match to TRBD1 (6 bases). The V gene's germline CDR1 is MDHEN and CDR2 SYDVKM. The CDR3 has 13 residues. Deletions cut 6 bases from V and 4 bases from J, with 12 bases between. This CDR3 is CASRERTVYGYTF. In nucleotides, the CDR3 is TGTGCCAGCAGAGAACGGACAGTCTATGGCTACACCTTC.

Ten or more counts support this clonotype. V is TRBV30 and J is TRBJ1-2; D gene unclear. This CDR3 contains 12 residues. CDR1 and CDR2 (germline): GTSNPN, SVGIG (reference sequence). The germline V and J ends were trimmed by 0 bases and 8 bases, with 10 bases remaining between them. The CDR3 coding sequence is TGTGCCTGGAGTGTTGGGAGTCCAGGCTACACCTTC. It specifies CAWSVGSPGYTF. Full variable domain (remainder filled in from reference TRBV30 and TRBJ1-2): SQTIHQWPATLVQPVGSPLSLECTVEGTSNPNLYWYRQAAGRGLQLLFYSVGIGQISSEVPQNLSASRPQDRQFILSSKKLLLSDSGFYLCAWSVGSPGYTFGSGTRLTVV.

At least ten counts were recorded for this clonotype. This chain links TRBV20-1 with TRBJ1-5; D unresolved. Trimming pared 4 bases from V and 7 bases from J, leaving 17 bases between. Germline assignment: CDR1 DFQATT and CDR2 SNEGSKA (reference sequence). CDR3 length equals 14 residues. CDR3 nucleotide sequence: TGCAGTGCTATACGCGGACGCGGGAGGCAGCCCCAGCATTTT. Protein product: CSAIRGRGRQPQHF.

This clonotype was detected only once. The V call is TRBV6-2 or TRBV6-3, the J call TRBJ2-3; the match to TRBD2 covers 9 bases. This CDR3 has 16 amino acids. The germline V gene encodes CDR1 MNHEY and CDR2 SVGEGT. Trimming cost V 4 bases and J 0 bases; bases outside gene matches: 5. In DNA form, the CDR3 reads TGTGCCAGCAGTTTCCCGGGACTAGCAAGCACAGATACGCAGTATTTT. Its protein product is CASSFPGLASTDTQYF.

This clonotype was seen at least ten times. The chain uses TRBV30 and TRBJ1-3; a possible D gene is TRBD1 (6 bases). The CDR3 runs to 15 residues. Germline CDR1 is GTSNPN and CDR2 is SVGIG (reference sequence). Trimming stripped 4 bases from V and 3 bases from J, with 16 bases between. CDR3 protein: CAWIPGTFNGNTIYF. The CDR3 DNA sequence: TGTGCCTGGATTCCCGGGACATTCAATGGAAACACCATATATTTT.

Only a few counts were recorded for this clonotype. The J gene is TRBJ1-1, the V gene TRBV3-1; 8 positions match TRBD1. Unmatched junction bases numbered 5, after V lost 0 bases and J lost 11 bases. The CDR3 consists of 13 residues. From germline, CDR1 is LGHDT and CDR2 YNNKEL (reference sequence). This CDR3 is CASSQEGGDRAFF. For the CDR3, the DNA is TGTGCCAGCAGCCAAGAGGGGGGGGACAGGGCTTTCTTT.

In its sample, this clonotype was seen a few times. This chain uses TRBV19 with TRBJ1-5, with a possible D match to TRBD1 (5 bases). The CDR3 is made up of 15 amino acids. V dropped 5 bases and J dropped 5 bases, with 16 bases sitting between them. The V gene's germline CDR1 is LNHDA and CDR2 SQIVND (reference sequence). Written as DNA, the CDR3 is TGTGCCAGTAGTCCACCCAAGGGGCGGCATCAGCCCCAGCATTTT. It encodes CASSPPKGRHQPQHF.

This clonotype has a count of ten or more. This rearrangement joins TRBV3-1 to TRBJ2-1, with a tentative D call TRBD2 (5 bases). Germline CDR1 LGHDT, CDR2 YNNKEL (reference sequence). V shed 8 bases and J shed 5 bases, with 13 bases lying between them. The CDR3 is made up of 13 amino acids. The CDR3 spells CASRTRINNEQFF. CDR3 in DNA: TGTGCCAGCCGAACTAGGATCAACAATGAGCAGTTCTTC.

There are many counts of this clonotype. In nucleotides, the CDR3 is TGTGCCAGTAGTGCCGGGCGCTATGGCTACACCTTC. Its protein product is CASSAGRYGYTF. This sequence joins TRBV19 and TRBJ1-2; D is uncertain. Trimming pared 5 bases from V and 4 bases from J, leaving 8 bases between. Germline CDR1 and CDR2: LNHDA and SQIVND (reference sequence). The CDR3 loop spans 12 amino acids.

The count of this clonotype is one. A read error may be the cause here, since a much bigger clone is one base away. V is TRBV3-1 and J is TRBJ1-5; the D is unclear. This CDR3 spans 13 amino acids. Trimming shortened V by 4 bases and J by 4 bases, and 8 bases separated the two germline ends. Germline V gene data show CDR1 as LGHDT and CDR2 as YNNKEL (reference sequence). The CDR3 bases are TGTGCCAGCAGCCGAAAAGGTAATCAGCCCCAGCATTTT. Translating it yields CASSRKGNQPQHF. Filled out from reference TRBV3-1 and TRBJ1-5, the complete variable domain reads DTAVSQTPKYLVTQMGNDKSIKCEQNLGHDTMYWYKQDSKKFLKIMFSYNNKELIINETVPNRFSPKSPDKAHLNLHINSLELGDSAVYFCASSRKGNQPQHFGDGTRLSIL.

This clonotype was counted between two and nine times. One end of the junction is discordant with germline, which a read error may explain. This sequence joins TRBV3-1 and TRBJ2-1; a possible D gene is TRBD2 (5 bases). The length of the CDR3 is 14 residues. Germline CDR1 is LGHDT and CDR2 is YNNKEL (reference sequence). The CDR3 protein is CAGSQGPGYNEQFF. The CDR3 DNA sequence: TGTGCCGGCAGCCAAGGGCCGGGATACAATGAGCAGTTCTTC.

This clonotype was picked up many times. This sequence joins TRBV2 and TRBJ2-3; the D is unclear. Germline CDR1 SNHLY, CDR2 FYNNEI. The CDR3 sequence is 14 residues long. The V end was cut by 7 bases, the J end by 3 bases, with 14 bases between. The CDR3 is CASNPGLRTDTQYF. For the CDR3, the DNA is TGTGCCAGCAACCCGGGTCTGAGGACAGATACGCAGTATTTT.

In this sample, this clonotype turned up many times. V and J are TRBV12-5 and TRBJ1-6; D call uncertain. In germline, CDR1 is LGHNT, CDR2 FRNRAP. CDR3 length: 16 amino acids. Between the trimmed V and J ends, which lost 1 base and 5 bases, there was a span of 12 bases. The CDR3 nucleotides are TGTGCTAGTGGTTTGGACGCTTCTGGAAATAATTCACCCCTCCACTTT. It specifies CASGLDASGNNSPLHF.

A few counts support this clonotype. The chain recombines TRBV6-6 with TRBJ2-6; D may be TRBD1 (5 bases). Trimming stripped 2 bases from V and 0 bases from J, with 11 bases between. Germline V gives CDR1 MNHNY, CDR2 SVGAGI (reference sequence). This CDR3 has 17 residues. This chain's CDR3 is CASSYRQSPSGANVLTF. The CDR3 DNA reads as TGTGCCAGCAGTTACCGACAGTCTCCCTCTGGGGCCAACGTCCTGACTTTC.

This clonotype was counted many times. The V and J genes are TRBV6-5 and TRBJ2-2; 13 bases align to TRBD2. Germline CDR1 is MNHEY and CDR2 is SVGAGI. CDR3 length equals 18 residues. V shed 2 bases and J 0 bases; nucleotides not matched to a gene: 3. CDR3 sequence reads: CASSYRGLAGSNTGELFF. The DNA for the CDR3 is TGTGCCAGCAGTTACCGGGGACTAGCGGGATCGAACACCGGGGAGCTGTTTTTT.

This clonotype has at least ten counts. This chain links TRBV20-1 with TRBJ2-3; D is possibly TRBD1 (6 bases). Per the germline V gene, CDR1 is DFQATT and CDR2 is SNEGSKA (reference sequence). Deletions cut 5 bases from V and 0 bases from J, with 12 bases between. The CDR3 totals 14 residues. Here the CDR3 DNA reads TGCAGTGCTCCAGGGGCAGCTAGCACAGATACGCAGTATTTT. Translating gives CSAPGAASTDTQYF.

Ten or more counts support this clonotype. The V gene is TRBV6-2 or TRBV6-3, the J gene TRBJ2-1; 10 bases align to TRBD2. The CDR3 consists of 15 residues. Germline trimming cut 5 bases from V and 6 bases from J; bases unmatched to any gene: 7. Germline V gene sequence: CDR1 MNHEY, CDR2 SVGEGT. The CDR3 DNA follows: TGTGCCAGCAGTCCCCCTCTAGCGGGAGCCAATGAGCAGTTCTTC. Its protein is CASSPPLAGANEQFF.

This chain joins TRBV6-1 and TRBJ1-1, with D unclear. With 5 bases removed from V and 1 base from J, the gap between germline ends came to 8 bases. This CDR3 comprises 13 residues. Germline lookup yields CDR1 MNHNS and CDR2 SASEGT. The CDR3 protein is CASSPLWNTEAFF. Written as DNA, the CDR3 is TGTGCCAGCAGTCCTCTTTGGAACACTGAAGCTTTCTTT.

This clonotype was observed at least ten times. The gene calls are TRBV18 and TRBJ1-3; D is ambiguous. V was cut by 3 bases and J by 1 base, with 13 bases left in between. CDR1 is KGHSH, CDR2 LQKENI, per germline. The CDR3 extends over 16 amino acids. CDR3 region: CASSPRSQLSGNTIYF. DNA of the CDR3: TGTGCCAGCTCACCTCGTTCCCAATTATCTGGAAACACCATATATTTT.

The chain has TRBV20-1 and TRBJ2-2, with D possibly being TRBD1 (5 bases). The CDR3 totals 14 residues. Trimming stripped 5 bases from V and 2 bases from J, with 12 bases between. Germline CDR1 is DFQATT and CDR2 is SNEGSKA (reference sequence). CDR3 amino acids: CSAPPTGNTGELFF. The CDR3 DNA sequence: TGCAGTGCTCCCCCCACAGGCAACACCGGGGAGCTGTTTTTT.

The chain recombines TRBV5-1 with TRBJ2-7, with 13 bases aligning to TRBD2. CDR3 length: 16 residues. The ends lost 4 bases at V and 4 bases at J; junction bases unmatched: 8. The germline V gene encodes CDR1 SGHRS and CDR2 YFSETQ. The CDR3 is CASSLEQLAGGYEQYF. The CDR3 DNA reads TGCGCCAGCAGCCTGGAGCAACTAGCGGGAGGGTACGAGCAGTACTTC.

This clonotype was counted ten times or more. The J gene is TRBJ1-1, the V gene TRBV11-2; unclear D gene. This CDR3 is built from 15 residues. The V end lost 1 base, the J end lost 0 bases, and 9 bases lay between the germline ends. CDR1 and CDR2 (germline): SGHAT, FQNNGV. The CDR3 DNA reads TGTGCCAGCAGCTTAGGCCCGGGAATGAACACTGAAGCTTTCTTT. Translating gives CASSLGPGMNTEAFF.

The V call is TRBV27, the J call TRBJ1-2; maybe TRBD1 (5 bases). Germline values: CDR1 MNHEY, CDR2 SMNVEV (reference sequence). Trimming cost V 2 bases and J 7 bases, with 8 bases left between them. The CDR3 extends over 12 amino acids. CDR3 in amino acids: CASSLNGGGYTF. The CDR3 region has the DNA TGTGCCAGCAGTTTAAATGGGGGTGGCTACACCTTC.

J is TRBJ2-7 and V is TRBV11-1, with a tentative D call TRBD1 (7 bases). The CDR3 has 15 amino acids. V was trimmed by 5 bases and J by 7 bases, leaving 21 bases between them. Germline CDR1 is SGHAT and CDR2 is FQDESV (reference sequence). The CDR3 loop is CASSHWRGREEEQYF. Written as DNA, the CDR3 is TGTGCCAGCAGCCATTGGAGGGGGCGCGAAGAAGAGCAGTACTTC.

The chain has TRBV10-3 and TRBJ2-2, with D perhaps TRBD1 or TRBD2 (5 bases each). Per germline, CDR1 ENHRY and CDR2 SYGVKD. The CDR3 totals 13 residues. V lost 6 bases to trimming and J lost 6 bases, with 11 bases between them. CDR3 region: CAIRGEYPGELFF. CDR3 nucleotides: TGTGCCATCAGGGGGGAATACCCCGGGGAGCTGTTTTTT.

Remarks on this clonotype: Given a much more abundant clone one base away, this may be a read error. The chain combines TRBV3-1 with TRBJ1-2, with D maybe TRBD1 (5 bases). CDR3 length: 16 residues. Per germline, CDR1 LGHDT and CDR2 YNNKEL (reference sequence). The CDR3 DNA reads TGTGCCAACAGCCAATTGTCCCGGGGCTCGTCGTATGGCTACACCTTC. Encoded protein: CANSQLSRGSSYGYTF.

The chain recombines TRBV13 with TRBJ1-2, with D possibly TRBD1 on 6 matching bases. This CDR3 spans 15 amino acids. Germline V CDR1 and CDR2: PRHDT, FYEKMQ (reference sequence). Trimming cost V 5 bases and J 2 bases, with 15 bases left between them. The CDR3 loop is CASSRFDRKNYGYTF. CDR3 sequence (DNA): TGTGCCAGCAGCCGCTTTGACAGGAAGAACTATGGCTACACCTTC.

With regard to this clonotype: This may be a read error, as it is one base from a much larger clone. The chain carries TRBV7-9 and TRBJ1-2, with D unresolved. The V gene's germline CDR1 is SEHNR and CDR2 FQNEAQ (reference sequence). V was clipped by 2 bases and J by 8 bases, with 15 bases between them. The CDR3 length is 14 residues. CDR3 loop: CASSLNAGVSGYTF. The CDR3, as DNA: TGTGCCAGCAGCTTAAACGCCGGGGTTTCGGGCTACACCTTC.

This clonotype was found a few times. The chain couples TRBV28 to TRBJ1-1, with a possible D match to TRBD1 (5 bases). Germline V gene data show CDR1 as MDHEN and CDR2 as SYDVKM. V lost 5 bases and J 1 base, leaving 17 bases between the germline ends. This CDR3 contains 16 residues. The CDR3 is CASSPLGGERNTEAFF. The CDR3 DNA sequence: TGTGCCAGCAGTCCCCTGGGGGGGGAAAGGAACACTGAAGCTTTCTTT.

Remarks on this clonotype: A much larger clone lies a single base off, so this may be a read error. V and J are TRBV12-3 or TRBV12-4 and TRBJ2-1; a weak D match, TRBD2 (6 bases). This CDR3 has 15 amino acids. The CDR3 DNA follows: TGTGCCAGCAGTTTAGATAGCGGAACCTACGATGAGCAGTTCTTC. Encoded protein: CASSLDSGTYDEQFF.